The next 15 T cell receptor beta chains were all read from a single sample in a study of blood T cell repertoires in COVID-19. Assay used: immunoSEQ multiplex PCR; TCRdb lists only in-frame clones, some missing. In the table there are around 330,000 clones, around nine tenths of which are singletons. Sequenced material: PBMCs or T cells enriched from blood (not recorded which). The receptors stem from a woman in her thirties or forties who had recovered from COVID-19.

This chain uses TRBV11-2 with TRBJ1-1; a weak D match, TRBD1 (5 bases). The CDR3 is 15 residues long. V lost 5 bases and J lost 4, with 17 bases in between. Germline lookup yields CDR1 SGHAT and CDR2 FQNNGV. The CDR3 DNA follows: TGTGCCAGCAGCCCCGGGTGGGGGAGGGGCACTGAAGCTTTCTTT. It translates to CASSPGWGRGTEAFF.

V gene TRBV7-9 combines with J gene TRBJ2-7, with D perhaps TRBD2 (6 bases). Per germline, CDR1 SEHNR and CDR2 FQNEAQ (reference sequence). V was pared by 0 bases and J by 2 bases, with 8 bases between. The CDR3 is 14 residues long. The CDR3 reads CASSLALAPYEQYF. The CDR3 DNA follows: TGTGCCAGCAGCTTAGCCCTAGCGCCCTACGAGCAGTACTTC.

This chain joins TRBV28 and TRBJ2-7; possible D gene TRBD1, 7 bases. Trimming left V 5 bases short and J 5 bases short, with 19 bases between. The CDR3 is 15 residues long. CDR1 is MDHEN, CDR2 SYDVKM, per germline. The CDR3 bases are TGTGCCAGCAGTATCCTCCTTGGAGGGGGCGACGAGCAGTACTTC. It is translated as CASSILLGGGDEQYF.

The V gene is TRBV2, the J gene TRBJ2-2; possible D gene TRBD1, 5 bases. The CDR3 spans 14 residues. CDR1 and CDR2 (germline): SNHLY, FYNNEI. Trimming shortened V by 6 bases and J by 2 bases, and 10 bases separated the two germline ends. For the CDR3, the DNA is TGTGCCAGCAGCTCTAGGGGAAACACCGGGGAGCTGTTTTTT. Translation: CASSSRGNTGELFF.

The chain combines TRBV27 with TRBJ2-3; 7 nucleotides match TRBD2. Germline V gene lookup returns CDR1 MNHEY and CDR2 SMNVEV (reference sequence). CDR3 length: 14 amino acids. V lost 5 bases and J lost 2; bases outside the gene matches: 4. CDR3 nucleotides: TGTGCCAGCAGTCGACTAGCTTTCACAGATACGCAGTATTTT. Its protein product is CASSRLAFTDTQYF.

The rearrangement links TRBV15 to TRBJ2-1; TRBD2 aligns across 8 bases. The V gene's germline CDR1 is LNHNV and CDR2 YYDKDF (reference sequence). Trimming removed 0 bases from V and 7 bases from J; junction bases left unmatched: 8. CDR3 length: 16 residues. CDR3: CATSRDFSGRVNEQFF. The DNA of the CDR3 is TGTGCCACCAGCAGAGATTTCAGCGGGAGAGTTAATGAGCAGTTCTTC.

V gene TRBV5-1 combines with J gene TRBJ2-1; a possible D gene is TRBD2 (6 bases). CDR1 is SGHRS, CDR2 YFSETQ, per germline. With 0 bases removed from V and 5 bases from J, the gap between germline ends came to 12 bases. The CDR3 consists of 15 residues. The CDR3: CASSLEISGNNEQFF. The DNA for the CDR3 is TGCGCCAGCAGCTTGGAAATTAGCGGAAACAATGAGCAGTTCTTC.

This chain uses TRBV4-2 with TRBJ2-3, with 9 bases lining up with TRBD1. V gave up 1 base and J gave up 5 bases; unmatched junction bases: 7. The V gene's germline CDR1 is LGHNA and CDR2 YNFKEQ. CDR3 length equals 16 residues. This CDR3 reads CASSQVSQGAGDTQYF. The CDR3 DNA reads TGTGCCAGCAGCCAAGTATCACAGGGGGCGGGAGATACGCAGTATTTT.

The V call is TRBV9, the J call TRBJ1-1; no reliable D call. The V gene lost 0 bases and the J gene lost 4 bases, with 10 bases spanning the gap. The CDR3 has 14 amino acids. Per germline, CDR1 SGDLS and CDR2 YYNGEE. The CDR3 region is CASSVERRGTEAFF. The CDR3 nucleotides are TGTGCCAGCAGCGTAGAACGCCGGGGCACTGAAGCTTTCTTT.

In the case of this clone: The sample has other DNA sequences that encode this CDR3 too. The rearrangement uses TRBV7-9 and TRBJ2-7; no firm D call. The CDR3 sequence is 11 residues long. Germline CDR1 SEHNR, CDR2 FQNEAQ (reference sequence). Trimming shortened V by 6 bases and J by 1 base, and 4 bases separated the two germline ends. CDR3 nucleotide sequence: TGTGCCAGCAGTCGGTCCTACGAGCAGTACTTC. Its translation: CASSRSYEQYF.

The CDR3 sequence: CASSIDRRADYEQYF. The CDR3 coding sequence is TGTGCCAGTAGTATCGACAGGCGGGCGGACTACGAGCAGTACTTC. The V and J genes are TRBV19 and TRBJ2-7; D is perhaps TRBD1 (6 bases). Germline V gene sequence: CDR1 LNHDA, CDR2 SQIVND (reference sequence). The CDR3 is 15 amino acids. Trimming took off 3 bases at V and 3 bases at J, with 15 bases between the two ends.

The rearrangement joins TRBV6-5 to TRBJ2-6; D unresolved. Germline lookup yields CDR1 MNHEY and CDR2 SVGAGI. The CDR3 runs 15 residues. V was trimmed by 4 bases and J by 2 bases, leaving 9 bases between them. CDR3 protein: CASSSRPTGANVLTF. The CDR3 nucleotides read TGTGCCAGCAGTTCGAGGCCAACTGGGGCCAACGTCCTGACTTTC.

The CDR3 here is CASSPSSMGQETQYF. CDR3 DNA: TGTGCCAGCAGCCCCTCCTCCATGGGGCAGGAGACCCAGTACTTC. The chain combines TRBV3-1 (or the pseudogene TRBV3-2) with TRBJ2-5; possible D gene TRBD1, 5 bases. Germline V CDR1 and CDR2: LGHDT, YNNKEL (reference sequence). This CDR3 has 15 residues. Trimming stripped 4 bases from V and 5 bases from J, with 17 bases between.

CDR3 DNA sequence: TGTGCCAGCAGGTCAGGGGACATTCAAGAGACCCAGTACTTC. Amino acid sequence: CASRSGDIQETQYF. J is TRBJ2-5 and V is TRBV6-5; possible D gene TRBD1, 6 bases. CDR3 length: 14 amino acids. Trimming stripped 6 bases from V and 2 bases from J, with 13 bases between. The germline V gene encodes CDR1 MNHEY and CDR2 SVGAGI.

In this sample, this clone turned up once. The V gene is TRBV27, the J gene TRBJ2-2; D remains unclear. This CDR3 has 16 residues. CDR1 and CDR2 (germline): MNHEY, SMNVEV (reference sequence). Trimming took 5 bases from V and 1 from J, leaving 14 bases between them. As DNA, the CDR3 is TGTGCCAGCAGTCCCCGTGAGGCAGAGAACACCGGGGAGCTGTTTTTT. It specifies CASSPREAENTGELFF.